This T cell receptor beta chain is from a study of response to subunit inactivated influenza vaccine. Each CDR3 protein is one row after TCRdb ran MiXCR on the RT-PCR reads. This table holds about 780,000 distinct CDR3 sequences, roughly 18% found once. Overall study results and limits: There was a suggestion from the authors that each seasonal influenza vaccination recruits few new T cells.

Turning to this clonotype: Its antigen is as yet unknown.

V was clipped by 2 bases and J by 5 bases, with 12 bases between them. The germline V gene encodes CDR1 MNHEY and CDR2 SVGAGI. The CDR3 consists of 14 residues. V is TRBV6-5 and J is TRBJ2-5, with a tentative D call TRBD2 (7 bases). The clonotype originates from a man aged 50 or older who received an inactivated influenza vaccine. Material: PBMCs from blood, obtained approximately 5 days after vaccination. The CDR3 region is CASSYGGGRETQYF. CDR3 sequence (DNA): TGTGCCAGCAGTTACGGGGGGGGCAGGGAGACCCAGTACTTC.